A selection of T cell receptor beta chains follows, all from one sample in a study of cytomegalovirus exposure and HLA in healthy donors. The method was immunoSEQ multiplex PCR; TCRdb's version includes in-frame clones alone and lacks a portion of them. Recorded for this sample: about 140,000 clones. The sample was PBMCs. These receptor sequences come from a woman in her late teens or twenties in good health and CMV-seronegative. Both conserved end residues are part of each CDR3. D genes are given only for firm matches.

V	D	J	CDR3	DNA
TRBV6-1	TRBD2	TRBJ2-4	CASSDAGLAGNPKNIQYF	TGTGCCAGCAGTGATGCGGGACTAGCGGGAAATCCCAAAAACATTCAGTACTTC
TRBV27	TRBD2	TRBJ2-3	CASSLSILAKDTQYF	TGTGCCAGCAGTTTATCGATACTAGCGAAAGATACGCAGTATTTT
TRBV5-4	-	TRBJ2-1	CASSLARGSLDEQFF	TGTGCCAGCAGCTTGGCGCGGGGTAGCTTGGATGAGCAGTTCTTC
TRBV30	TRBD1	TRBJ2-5	CAWVRTGSGETQYF	TGTGCCTGGGTGAGGACAGGGTCCGGAGAGACCCAGTACTTC
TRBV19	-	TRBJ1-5	CASRGQSNQPQHF	TGTGCCAGTCGCGGACAGAGCAATCAGCCCCAGCATTTT
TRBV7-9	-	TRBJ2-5	CASSLGGTVQETQYF	TGTGCCAGCAGCTTAGGCGGGACAGTCCAAGAGACCCAGTACTTC
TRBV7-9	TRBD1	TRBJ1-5	CASSPGTGGNQPQHF	TGCGCCAGCAGCCCGGGGACAGGGGGAAATCAGCCCCAGCATTTT
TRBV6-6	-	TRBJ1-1	CASSRGQPNTEAFF	TGTGCCAGCAGCAGGGGACAACCGAACACTGAAGCTTTCTTT
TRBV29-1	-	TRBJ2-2	CSVDRNTGELFF	TGCAGCGTTGACAGGAACACCGGGGAGCTGTTTTTT
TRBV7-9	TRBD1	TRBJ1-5	CASSRPGTGDNQPQHF	TGTGCCAGCAGCCGCCCCGGGACAGGGGACAATCAGCCCCAGCATTTT
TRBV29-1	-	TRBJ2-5	CSVTGQEGKTQYF	TGCAGCGTGACCGGACAGGAGGGAAAGACCCAGTACTTC
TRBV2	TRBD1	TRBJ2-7	CASSRTGQGVGEQYF	TGTGCCAGCAGCAGGACCGGGCAGGGGGTTGGCGAGCAGTACTTC
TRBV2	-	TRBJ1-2	CASSDYNGYTF	TGTGCCAGCAGTGATTATAATGGCTACACCTTC
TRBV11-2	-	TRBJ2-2	CASSLGQTEEELFF	TGTGCCAGCAGCTTAGGACAGACCGAGGAGGAGCTGTTTTTT
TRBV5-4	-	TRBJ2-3	CASSLVSASTDTQYF	TGTGCCAGCAGCTTGGTTAGCGCTAGCACAGATACGCAGTATTTT
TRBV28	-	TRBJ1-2	CASSLSEGGGSYGYTF	TGTGCCAGCAGTCTCTCGGAGGGGGGAGGGTCTTATGGCTACACCTTC
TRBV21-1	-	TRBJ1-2	CASSKGSRGYGYTF	TGTGCCAGCAGCAAAGGGAGTCGTGGCTATGGCTACACCTTC
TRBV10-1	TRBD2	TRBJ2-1	CASSVAGTSGYNEQFF	TGCGCCAGCAGTGTCGCTGGGACTAGCGGTTACAATGAGCAGTTCTTC
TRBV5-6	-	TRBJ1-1	CASSQTVLNTEAFF	TGTGCCAGCAGCCAGACAGTACTGAACACTGAAGCTTTCTTT
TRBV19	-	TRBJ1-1	CASSIIPSPGHNEAFF	TGTGCCAGTAGTATAATCCCCTCCCCCGGACATAATGAAGCTTTCTTT
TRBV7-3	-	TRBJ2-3	CASSLSTDTQYF	TGTGCCAGCAGCCTTAGCACAGATACGCAGTATTTT
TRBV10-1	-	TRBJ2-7	CASSEGTGSYEQYF	TGCGCCAGCAGTGAGGGTACAGGCTCCTACGAGCAGTACTTC
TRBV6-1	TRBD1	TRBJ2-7	CASRPTGTANSEQYF	TGTGCCAGCAGACCAACCGGGACAGCGAACTCCGAGCAGTACTTC
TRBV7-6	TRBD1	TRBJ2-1	CASSQQGDGYNEQFF	TGTGCCAGCAGCCAACAGGGGGACGGCTACAATGAGCAGTTCTTC
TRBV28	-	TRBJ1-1	CASSLWTSGGNTEAFF	TGTGCCAGCAGTTTATGGACATCGGGAGGGAACACTGAAGCTTTCTTT
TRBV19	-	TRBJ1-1	CASSKAQGTAWFAFF	TGTGCCAGTAGTAAGGCCCAGGGTACCGCTTGGTTTGCTTTCTTT
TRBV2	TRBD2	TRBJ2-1	CASRGLAGTNEQFF	TGTGCCAGCAGGGGACTAGCGGGAACCAATGAGCAGTTCTTC
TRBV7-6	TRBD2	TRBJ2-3	CAPRGTSGRGDTQYF	TGTGCCCCAAGGGGGACTAGCGGGAGAGGAGATACGCAGTATTTT
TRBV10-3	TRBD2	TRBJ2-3	CAIAGGVQRTDTQYF	TGTGCCATCGCGGGAGGAGTTCAGCGGACAGATACGCAGTATTTT
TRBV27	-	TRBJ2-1	CASRPSLATSNEQFF	TGTGCCAGCAGGCCCTCACTAGCCACGTCCAATGAGCAGTTCTTC
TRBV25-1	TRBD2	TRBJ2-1	CASSGTRTSGRGGREQFF	TGTGCCAGCAGTGGCACCCGGACTAGCGGGAGGGGCGGGCGGGAGCAGTTCTTC
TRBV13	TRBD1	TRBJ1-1	CASSEIGTALNTEAFF	TGTGCCAGCAGCGAAATAGGGACAGCACTGAACACTGAAGCTTTCTTT
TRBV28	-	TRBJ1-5	CASSPRGGIQPQHF	TGTGCCAGCAGCCCCCGGGGAGGGATACAGCCCCAGCATTTT
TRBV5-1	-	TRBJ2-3	CASSLTGRATETQYF	TGCGCCAGCAGCTTAACCGGGAGAGCCACAGAGACGCAGTATTTT
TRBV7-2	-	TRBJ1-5	CASSSRGGSNQPQHF	TGTGCCAGCAGCTCAAGGGGCGGAAGCAATCAGCCCCAGCATTTT
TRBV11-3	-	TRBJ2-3	CASSSRYSTDTQYF	TGTGCCAGCAGCTCGCGGTACAGCACAGATACGCAGTATTTT
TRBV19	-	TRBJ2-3	CASSGRGLHTQYF	TGTGCCAGTAGCGGGAGAGGCTTGCATACGCAGTATTTT
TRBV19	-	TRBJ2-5	CASSRTREETQYF	TGTGCCAGTAGCCGAACTAGAGAAGAGACCCAGTACTTC
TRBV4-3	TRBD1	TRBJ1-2	CASRGDRAYGYTF	TGCGCCAGCAGGGGGGACAGGGCCTATGGCTACACCTTC
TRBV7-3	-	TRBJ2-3	CASSLMGAASTDTQYF	TGTGCCAGCAGCTTAATGGGGGCAGCTAGCACAGATACGCAGTATTTT
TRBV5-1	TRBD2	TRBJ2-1	CASSLVAGGNEQFF	TGCGCCAGCAGCTTGGTAGCGGGAGGGAATGAGCAGTTCTTC